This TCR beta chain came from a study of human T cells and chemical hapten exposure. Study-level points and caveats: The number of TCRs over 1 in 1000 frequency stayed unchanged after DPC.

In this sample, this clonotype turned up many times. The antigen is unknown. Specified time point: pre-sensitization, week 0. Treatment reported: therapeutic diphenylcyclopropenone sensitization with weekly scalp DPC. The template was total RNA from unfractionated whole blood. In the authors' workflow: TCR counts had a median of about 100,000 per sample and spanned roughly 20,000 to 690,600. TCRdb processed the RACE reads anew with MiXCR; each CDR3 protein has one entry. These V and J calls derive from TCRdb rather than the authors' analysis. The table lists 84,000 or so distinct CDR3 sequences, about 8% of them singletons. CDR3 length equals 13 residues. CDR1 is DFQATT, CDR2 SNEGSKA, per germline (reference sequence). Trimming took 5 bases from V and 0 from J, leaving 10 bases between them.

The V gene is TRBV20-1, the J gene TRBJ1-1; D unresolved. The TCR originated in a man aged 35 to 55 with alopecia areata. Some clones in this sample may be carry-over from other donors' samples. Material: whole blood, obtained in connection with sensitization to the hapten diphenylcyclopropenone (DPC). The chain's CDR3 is CSAGRTVNTEAFF. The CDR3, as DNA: TGCAGTGCTGGACGAACAGTGAACACTGAAGCTTTCTTT.